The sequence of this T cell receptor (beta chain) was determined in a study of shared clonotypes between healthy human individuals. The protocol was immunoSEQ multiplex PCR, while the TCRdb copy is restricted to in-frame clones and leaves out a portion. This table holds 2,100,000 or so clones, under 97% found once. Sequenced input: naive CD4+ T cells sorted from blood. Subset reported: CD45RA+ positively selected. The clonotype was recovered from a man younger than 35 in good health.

CDR3 loop: CASSYSEVGVEAFF. The CDR3 DNA is TGTGCCAGCAGTTACTCGGAGGTCGGGGTTGAAGCTTTCTTT. This chain uses TRBV6-6 with TRBJ1-1; D not certain. Germline V gene data show CDR1 as MNHNY and CDR2 as SVGAGI (reference sequence). The CDR3 length is 14 residues. V was shortened by 0 bases and J by 7 bases, with 12 bases between the two germline ends.